This is a list of T cell receptor beta chains from one sample in a study of blood T cells in healthy people across ages. Using its own MiXCR run on the 5' RACE reads, TCRdb lists one record per CDR3 protein. The sample contains over 1,300,000 distinct CDR3 sequences, around 59% of which appear only once. The sample consisted of blood. These receptors were taken from a man aged 18 to 35 in good health. CDR3s include the opening cysteine and the closing phenylalanine or tryptophan. The order of the fields is V gene, J gene, D gene, CDR3 protein, CDR3 DNA. A D gene is named only where the DNA matches it firmly.

v_gene: TRBV20-1
j_gene: TRBJ2-7
d_gene: -
CDR3aa: CSARAQLTGYEQYF
CDR3nt: TGCAGTGCTAGAGCCCAACTTACAGGATACGAGCAGTACTTC

v_gene: TRBV5-6
j_gene: TRBJ2-2
d_gene: -
CDR3aa: CASSSGDLRTGELFF
CDR3nt: TGTGCCAGCAGCTCGGGCGACTTAAGGACCGGGGAGCTGTTTTTT

v_gene: TRBV5-4
j_gene: TRBJ1-2
d_gene: -
CDR3aa: CASSITGSQGYGYTF
CDR3nt: TGTGCCAGCAGCATAACAGGGTCCCAAGGGTATGGCTACACCTTC

v_gene: TRBV20-1
j_gene: TRBJ2-3
d_gene: TRBD2
CDR3aa: CSASFASGGPTDTQYF
CDR3nt: TGCAGTGCTAGCTTTGCTAGCGGGGGGCCCACAGATACGCAGTATTTT

v_gene: TRBV4-2
j_gene: TRBJ1-2
d_gene: -
CDR3aa: CASSQDRQTYGYTF
CDR3nt: TGTGCCAGCAGCCAAGATAGGCAGACCTATGGCTACACCTTC

v_gene: TRBV4-1
j_gene: TRBJ2-1
d_gene: -
CDR3aa: CASSQVFTYNEQFF
CDR3nt: TGCGCCAGCAGCCAAGTATTTACGTACAATGAGCAGTTCTTC

v_gene: TRBV27
j_gene: TRBJ2-5
d_gene: -
CDR3aa: CASSLLDQETQYF
CDR3nt: TGTGCCAGCAGTTTGCTCGATCAAGAGACCCAGTACTTC

v_gene: TRBV7-8
j_gene: TRBJ2-1
d_gene: TRBD2
CDR3aa: CASSLGPPSGRFYNEQFF
CDR3nt: TGTGCCAGCAGCTTAGGTCCCCCCTCCGGGAGGTTCTACAATGAGCAGTTCTTC

v_gene: TRBV20-1
j_gene: TRBJ2-7
d_gene: TRBD2
CDR3aa: CSARDQRGSSYEQYF
CDR3nt: TGCAGTGCTAGAGATCAGCGGGGTAGCTCCTACGAGCAGTACTTC

v_gene: TRBV27
j_gene: TRBJ2-7
d_gene: -
CDR3aa: CANSLSRTAVYEQYF
CDR3nt: TGTGCCAACAGTTTATCCAGGACAGCCGTATACGAGCAGTACTTC